This record looks at one T cell receptor beta chain sequence and its context. Sequenced by immunoSEQ multiplex PCR; TCRdb stores in-frame clones only, minus some. The table records 250,000 to 350,000 clones, around 89% of them present only once. This entry belongs to a study of blood T cell repertoires in COVID-19. Study-level information: The samples span acute and convalescent COVID-19 from the United States, Italy and Spain.

This CDR3 has 14 residues. Trimming took 4 bases from V and 8 from J; bases not matched to a gene: 7. Germline values: CDR1 MNHEY, CDR2 SMNVEV (reference sequence). The chain carries TRBV27 and TRBJ2-1; 8 bases agree with TRBD2. Sequenced input: peripheral blood. The source is a woman in her twenties or thirties who had recovered from COVID-19. The DNA for the CDR3 is TGTGCCAGCAGTTGGGCTAGCGGGTCTTATGAGCAGTTCTTC. Translating it yields CASSWASGSYEQFF.